This paragraph reports one TCR beta chain. CDR3 length: 16 residues. Germline CDR1 reads MNHNS; CDR2 reads SASEGT. V lost 1 base, J lost 5 bases, and 8 bases stayed unmatched. These data originate in a study of cytomegalovirus exposure and HLA in healthy donors. Only in-frame clones appear in the TCRdb table, and some are missing; sequencing was by immunoSEQ multiplex PCR. Of some 140,000 clones in the sample, roughly four fifths were seen once. The TCR sequence derives from a woman aged 25 to 45 in good health and CMV-seronegative. The specimen sequenced was PBMCs. The V and J genes are TRBV6-1 and TRBJ1-5; 7 nucleotides line up with TRBD1. Here the CDR3 DNA reads TGTGCCAGCAGTGAAGGTGCTCTAGGGGGCGATCAGCCCCAGCATTTT. It specifies CASSEGALGGDQPQHF.